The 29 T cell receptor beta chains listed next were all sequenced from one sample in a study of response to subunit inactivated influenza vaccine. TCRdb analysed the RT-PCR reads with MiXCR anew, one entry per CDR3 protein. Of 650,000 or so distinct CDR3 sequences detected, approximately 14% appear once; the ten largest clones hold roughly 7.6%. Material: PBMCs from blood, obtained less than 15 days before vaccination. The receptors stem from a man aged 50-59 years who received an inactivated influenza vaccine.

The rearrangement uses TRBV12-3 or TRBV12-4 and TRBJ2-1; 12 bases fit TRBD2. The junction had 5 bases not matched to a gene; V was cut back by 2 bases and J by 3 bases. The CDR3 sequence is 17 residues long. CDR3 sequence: CASSLNLAGGVYNEQFF. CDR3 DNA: TGTGCCAGCAGTTTAAACCTAGCGGGGGGGGTCTACAATGAGCAGTTCTTC.

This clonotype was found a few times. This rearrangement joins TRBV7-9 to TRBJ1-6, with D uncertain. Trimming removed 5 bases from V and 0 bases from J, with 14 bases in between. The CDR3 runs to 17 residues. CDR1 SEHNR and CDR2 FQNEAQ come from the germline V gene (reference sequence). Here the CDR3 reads CASSPPGGSSYNSPLHF. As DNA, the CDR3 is TGTGCCAGCAGCCCCCCCGGCGGTAGCTCCTATAATTCACCCCTCCACTTT.

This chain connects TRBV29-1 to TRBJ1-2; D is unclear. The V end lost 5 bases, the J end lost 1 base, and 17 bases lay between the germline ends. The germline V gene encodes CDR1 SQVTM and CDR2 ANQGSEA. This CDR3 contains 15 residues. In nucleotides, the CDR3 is TGCAGCGTTCTACCTACGGCGGAAGATAACTATGGCTACACCTTC. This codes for CSVLPTAEDNYGYTF.

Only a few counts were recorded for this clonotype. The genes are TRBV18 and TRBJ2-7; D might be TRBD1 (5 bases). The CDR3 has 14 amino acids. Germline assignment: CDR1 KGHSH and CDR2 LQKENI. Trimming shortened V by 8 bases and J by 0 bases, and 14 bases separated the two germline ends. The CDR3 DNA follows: TGTGCCAGCAGCCCCAGGGTCAGCTCCTACGAGCAGTACTTC. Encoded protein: CASSPRVSSYEQYF.

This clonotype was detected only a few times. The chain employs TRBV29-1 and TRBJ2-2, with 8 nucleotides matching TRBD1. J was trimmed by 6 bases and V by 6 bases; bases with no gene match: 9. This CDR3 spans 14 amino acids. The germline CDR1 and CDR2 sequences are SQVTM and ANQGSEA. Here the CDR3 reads CSVGQGFIPGELFF. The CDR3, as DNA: TGCAGCGTCGGACAGGGTTTTATCCCCGGGGAGCTGTTTTTT.

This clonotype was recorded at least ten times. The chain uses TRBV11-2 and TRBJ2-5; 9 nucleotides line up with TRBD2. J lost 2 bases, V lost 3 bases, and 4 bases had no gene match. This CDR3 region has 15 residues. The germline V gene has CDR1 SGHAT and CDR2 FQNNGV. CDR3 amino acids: CASSFSSGTQETQYF. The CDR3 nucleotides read TGTGCCAGCAGCTTCTCTAGCGGGACACAAGAGACCCAGTACTTC.

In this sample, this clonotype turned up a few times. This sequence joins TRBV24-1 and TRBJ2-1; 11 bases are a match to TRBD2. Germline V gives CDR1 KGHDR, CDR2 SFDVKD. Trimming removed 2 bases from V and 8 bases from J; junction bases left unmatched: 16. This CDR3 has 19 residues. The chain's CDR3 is CATSDSRLAGTGKLYEQFF. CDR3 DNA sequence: TGTGCCACCAGTGATTCGAGACTAGCGGGAACGGGGAAATTATATGAGCAGTTCTTC.

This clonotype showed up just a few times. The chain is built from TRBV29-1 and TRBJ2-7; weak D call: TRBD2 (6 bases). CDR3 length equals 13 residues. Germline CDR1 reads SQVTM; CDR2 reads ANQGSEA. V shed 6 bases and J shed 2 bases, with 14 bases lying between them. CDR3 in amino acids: CSVKGLLAYEQYF. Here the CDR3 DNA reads TGCAGCGTCAAGGGACTTCTAGCCTACGAGCAGTACTTC.

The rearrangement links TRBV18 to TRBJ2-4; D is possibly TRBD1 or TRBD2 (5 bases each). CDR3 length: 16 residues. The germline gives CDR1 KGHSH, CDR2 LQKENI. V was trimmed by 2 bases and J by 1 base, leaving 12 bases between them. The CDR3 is CASSPAQGEAKNIQYF. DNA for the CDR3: TGTGCCAGCTCACCAGCGCAGGGAGAGGCCAAAAACATTCAGTACTTC.

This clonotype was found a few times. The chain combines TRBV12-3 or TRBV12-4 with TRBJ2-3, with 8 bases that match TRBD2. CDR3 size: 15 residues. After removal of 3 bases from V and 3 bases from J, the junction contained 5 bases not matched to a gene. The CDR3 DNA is TGTGCCAGCAGTTTTAGACTAGCGATTACAGATACGCAGTATTTT. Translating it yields CASSFRLAITDTQYF.

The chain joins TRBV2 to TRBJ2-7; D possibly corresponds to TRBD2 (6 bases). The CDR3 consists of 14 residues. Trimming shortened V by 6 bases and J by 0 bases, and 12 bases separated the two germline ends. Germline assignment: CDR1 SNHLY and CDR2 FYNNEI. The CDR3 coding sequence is TGTGCCAGCAGACCAACTAGCTTCTCCTACGAGCAGTACTTC. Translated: CASRPTSFSYEQYF.

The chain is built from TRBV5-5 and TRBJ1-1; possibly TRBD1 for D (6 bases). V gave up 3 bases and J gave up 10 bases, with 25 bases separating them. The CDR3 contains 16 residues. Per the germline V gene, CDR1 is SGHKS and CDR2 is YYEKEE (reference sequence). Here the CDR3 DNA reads TGTGCCAGCAGCTCCTACCCAGGGGTCCAAACTGGCGGAGCTTTCTTT. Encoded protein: CASSSYPGVQTGGAFF. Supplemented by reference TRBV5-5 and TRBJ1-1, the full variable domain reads DAGVTQSPTHLIKTRGQQVTLRCSPISGHKSVSWYQQVLGQGPQFIFQYYEKEERGRGNFPDRFSARQFPNYSSELNVNALLLGDSALYLCASSSYPGVQTGGAFFGQGTRLTVV.

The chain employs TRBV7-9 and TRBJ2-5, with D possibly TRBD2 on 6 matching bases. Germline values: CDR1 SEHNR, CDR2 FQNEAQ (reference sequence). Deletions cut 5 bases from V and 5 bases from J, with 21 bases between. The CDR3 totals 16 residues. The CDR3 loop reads CASSPRDSSRGETQYF. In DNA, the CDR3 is TGTGCCAGCAGCCCCCGGGACTCCTCACGGGGGGAGACCCAGTACTTC.

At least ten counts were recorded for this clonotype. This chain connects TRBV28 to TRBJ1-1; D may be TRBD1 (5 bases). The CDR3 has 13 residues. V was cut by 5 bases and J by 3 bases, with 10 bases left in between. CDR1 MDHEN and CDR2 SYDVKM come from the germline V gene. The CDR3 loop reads CASSRDFDTEAFF. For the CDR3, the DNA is TGTGCCAGCAGTAGGGACTTCGACACTGAAGCTTTCTTT.

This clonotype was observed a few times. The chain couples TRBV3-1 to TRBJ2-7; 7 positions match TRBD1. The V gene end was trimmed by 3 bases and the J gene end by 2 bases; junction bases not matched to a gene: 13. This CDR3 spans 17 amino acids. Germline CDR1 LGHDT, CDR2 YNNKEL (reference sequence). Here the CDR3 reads CASSQNGPGQFPYEQYF. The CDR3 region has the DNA TGTGCCAGCAGCCAGAACGGGCCGGGACAGTTCCCCTACGAGCAGTACTTC.

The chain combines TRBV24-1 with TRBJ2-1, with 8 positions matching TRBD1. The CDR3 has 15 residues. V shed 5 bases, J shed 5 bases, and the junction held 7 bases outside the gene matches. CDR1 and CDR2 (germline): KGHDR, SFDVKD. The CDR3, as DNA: TGTGCCACCAGTGCCGCAGGGGGCAGCAACAATGAGCAGTTCTTC. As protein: CATSAAGGSNNEQFF.

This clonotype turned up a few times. CDR3 coding DNA: TGTGCCAGCAGCCAAATGGGCGGGACTAGCGGAAGAGATACGCAGTATTTT. This encodes CASSQMGGTSGRDTQYF. The chain uses TRBV3-1 and TRBJ2-3; TRBD2 matches at 11 bases. CDR1 and CDR2 from the germline V gene are LGHDT and YNNKEL (reference sequence). The CDR3 runs 17 residues. The J segment lost 5 bases and the V segment lost 2 bases, leaving 9 bases of the junction unmatched.

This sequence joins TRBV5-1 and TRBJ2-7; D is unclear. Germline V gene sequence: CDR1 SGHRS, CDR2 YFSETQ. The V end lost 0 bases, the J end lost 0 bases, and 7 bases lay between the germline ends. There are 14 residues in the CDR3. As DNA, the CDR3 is TGCGCCAGCAGCTTGGCCACTGGCTCCTACGAGCAGTACTTC. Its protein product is CASSLATGSYEQYF. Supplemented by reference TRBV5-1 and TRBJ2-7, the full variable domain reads KAGVTQTPRYLIKTRGQQVTLSCSPISGHRSVSWYQQTPGQGLQFLFEYFSETQRNKGNFPGRFSGRQFSNSRSEMNVSTLELGDSALYLCASSLATGSYEQYFGPGTRLTVT.

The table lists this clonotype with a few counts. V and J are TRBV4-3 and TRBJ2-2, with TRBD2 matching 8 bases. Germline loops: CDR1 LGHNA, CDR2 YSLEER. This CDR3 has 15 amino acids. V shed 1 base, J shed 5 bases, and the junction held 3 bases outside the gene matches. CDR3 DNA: TGCGCCAGCAGCCAAGGAATAGCGGGGACCGGGGAGCTGTTTTTT. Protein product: CASSQGIAGTGELFF.

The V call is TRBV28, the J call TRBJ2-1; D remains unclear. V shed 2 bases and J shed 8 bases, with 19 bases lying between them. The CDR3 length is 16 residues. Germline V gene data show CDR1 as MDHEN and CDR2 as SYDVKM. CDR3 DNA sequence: TGTGCCAGCAGTTTAGTCGGACCTCTCCCCGGCGATGAGCAGTTCTTC. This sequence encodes CASSLVGPLPGDEQFF.

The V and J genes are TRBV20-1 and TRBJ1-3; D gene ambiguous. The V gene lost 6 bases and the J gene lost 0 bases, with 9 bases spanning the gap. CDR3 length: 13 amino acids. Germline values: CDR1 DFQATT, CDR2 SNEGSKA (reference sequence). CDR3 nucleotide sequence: TGCAGTGCGGGCGGGAGCTCTGGAAACACCATATATTTT. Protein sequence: CSAGGSSGNTIYF.

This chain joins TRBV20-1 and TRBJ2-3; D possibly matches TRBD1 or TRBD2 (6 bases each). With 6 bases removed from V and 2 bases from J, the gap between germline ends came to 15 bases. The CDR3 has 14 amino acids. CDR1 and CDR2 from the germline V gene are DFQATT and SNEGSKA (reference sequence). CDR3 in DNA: TGCAGTGCCGGGGGCGGGACCTTCACAGATACGCAGTATTTT. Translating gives CSAGGGTFTDTQYF.

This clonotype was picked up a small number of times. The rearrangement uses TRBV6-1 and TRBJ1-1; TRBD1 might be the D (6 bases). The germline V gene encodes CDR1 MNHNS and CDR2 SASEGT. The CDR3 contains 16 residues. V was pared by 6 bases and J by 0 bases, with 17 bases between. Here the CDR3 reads CASRTGGEPMNTEAFF. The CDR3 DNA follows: TGTGCCAGCAGGACTGGGGGCGAACCCATGAACACTGAAGCTTTCTTT.

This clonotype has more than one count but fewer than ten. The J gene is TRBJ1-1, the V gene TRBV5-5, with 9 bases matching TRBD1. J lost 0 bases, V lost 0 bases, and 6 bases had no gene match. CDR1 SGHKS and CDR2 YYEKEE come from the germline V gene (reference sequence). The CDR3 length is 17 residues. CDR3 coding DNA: TGTGCCAGCAGCTTGGCCGGGACAGGGACCATGAACACTGAAGCTTTCTTT. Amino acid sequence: CASSLAGTGTMNTEAFF.

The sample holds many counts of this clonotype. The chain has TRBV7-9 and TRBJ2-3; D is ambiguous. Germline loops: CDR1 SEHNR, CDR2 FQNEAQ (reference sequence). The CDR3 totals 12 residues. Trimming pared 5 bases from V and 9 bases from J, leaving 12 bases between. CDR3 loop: CASSPTTGTQYF. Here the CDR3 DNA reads TGTGCCAGCAGCCCCACTACTGGGACGCAGTATTTT.

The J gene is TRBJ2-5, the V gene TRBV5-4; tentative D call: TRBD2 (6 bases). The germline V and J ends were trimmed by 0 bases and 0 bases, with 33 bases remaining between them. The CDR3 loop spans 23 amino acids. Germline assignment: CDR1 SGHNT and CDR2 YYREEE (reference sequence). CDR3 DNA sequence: TGTGCCAGCAGCTTGGGGCGGGAACTCTGGGCATCCTTAAACCGACGGAACCAAGAGACCCAGTACTTC. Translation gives CASSLGRELWASLNRRNQETQYF. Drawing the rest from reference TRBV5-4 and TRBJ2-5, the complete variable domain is ETGVTQSPTHLIKTRGQQVTLRCSSQSGHNTVSWYQQALGQGPQFIFQYYREEENGRGNFPPRFSGLQFPNYSSELNVNALELDDSALYLCASSLGRELWASLNRRNQETQYFGPGTRLLVL.

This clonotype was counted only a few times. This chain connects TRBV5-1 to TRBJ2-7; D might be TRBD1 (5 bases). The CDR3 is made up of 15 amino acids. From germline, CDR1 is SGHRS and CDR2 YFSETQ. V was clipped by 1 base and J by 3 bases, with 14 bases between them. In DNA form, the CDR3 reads TGCGCCAGCAGCTTGTTGGCAGGGCAACTCTACGAGCAGTACTTC. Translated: CASSLLAGQLYEQYF.

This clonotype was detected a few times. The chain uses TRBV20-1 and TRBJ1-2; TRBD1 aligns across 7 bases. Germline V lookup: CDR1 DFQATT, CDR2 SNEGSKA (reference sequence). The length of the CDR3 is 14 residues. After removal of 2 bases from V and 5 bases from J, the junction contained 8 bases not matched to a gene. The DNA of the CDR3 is TGCAGTGCTAGAACCCGACAGGGAGGATATGGCTACACCTTC. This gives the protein CSARTRQGGYGYTF.

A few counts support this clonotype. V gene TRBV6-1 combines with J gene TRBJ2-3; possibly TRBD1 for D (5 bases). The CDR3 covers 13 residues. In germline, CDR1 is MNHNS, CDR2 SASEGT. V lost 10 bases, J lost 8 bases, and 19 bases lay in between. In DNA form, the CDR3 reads TGTGCCACTACCAGGACGTCCCAGGGTACGCAGTATTTT. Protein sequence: CATTRTSQGTQYF.